The 29 T cell receptor beta chains reported below all come from one sample, sequenced in a study of CD8 T cells in ankylosing spondylitis. Overall study findings and caveats: Characteristic of ankylosing spondylitis blood, it appeared, was a TCR beta motif comprising about eight highly homologous variants.

These TCRs' antigens remain unknown. TCRdb analysed the 5' RACE reads with MiXCR anew, one entry per CDR3 protein. The sample consists of about 330,000 distinct CDR3 sequences, roughly 8% of them appearing once. Sequencing was performed on blood, either unsorted or a sorted T cell fraction (not recorded which). All receptors derive from a male donor with ankylosing spondylitis.

This clonotype occurred a few times. The chain employs TRBV20-1 and TRBJ1-3; D unclear. From germline, CDR1 is DFQATT and CDR2 SNEGSKA (reference sequence). The V end was cut by 0 bases, the J end by 0 bases, with 9 bases between. The CDR3 runs 15 residues. Here the CDR3 reads CSARDITDSGNTIYF. CDR3 sequence (DNA): TGCAGTGCTAGAGATATCACGGACTCTGGAAACACCATATATTTT.

There are a few counts of this clonotype. The J gene is TRBJ1-1, the V gene TRBV6-5; D not certain. Trimming pared 2 bases from V and 0 bases from J, leaving 10 bases between. Germline V gene lookup returns CDR1 MNHEY and CDR2 SVGAGI. CDR3 length: 15 amino acids. The CDR3 sequence is CASSYVPEMNTEAFF. CDR3 coding DNA: TGTGCCAGCAGTTACGTGCCAGAAATGAACACTGAAGCTTTCTTT.

This clonotype turned up a few times. This sequence joins TRBV18 and TRBJ1-2; D is ambiguous. Looked up from germline, CDR1 is KGHSH and CDR2 is LQKENI. Trimming left V 6 bases short and J 4 bases short, with 9 bases between. This CDR3 is built from 12 residues. As DNA, the CDR3 is TGTGCCAGCTCGACCAGTGCCTATGGCTACACCTTC. Translated, it gives CASSTSAYGYTF.

This clonotype showed up many times. This rearrangement joins TRBV27 to TRBJ2-3; 12 positions agree with TRBD2. J lost 4 bases, V lost 6 bases, and 8 bases had no gene match. Germline V gene sequence: CDR1 MNHEY, CDR2 SMNVEV (reference sequence). The CDR3 runs 16 residues. The CDR3 spells CASSPLLAGGPDTQYF. The CDR3 nucleotides are TGTGCCAGCAGCCCCCTTCTAGCGGGAGGGCCAGATACGCAGTATTTT.

This clonotype has only a few counts. This chain joins TRBV21-1 and TRBJ2-3; TRBD1, as called in the table, went unchecked against the DNA. TRBV21-1 is described as a pseudogene. The CDR3 totals 15 residues. CDR3 in DNA: TGTGCCAGCAGCAAAGCCGGGGGAGGCACAGATACGCAGTATTTT. Translation: CASSKAGGGTDTQYF.

This clonotype was recorded at least ten times. This chain joins TRBV28 and TRBJ2-7, with 8 bases matching TRBD1. This CDR3 spans 14 amino acids. V shed 10 bases, J shed 7 bases, and the junction held 15 bases outside the gene matches. Germline assignment: CDR1 MDHEN and CDR2 SYDVKM. The CDR3 region has the DNA TGTGCCACCTTTGGGGGGCAGGGGGCTGGGGAGCAGTACTTC. Its protein is CATFGGQGAGEQYF.

Ten or more counts support this clonotype. This chain joins TRBV5-1 and TRBJ2-7; D may be TRBD2 (5 bases). Germline V gene lookup returns CDR1 SGHRS and CDR2 YFSETQ. There are 12 residues in the CDR3. The V and J ends lost 4 bases and 1 base respectively, with 6 bases between them. The CDR3 reads CASSGGSYEQYF. Here the CDR3 DNA reads TGCGCCAGCAGCGGCGGGTCCTACGAGCAGTACTTC.

This clonotype has at least ten counts. The rearrangement links TRBV29-1 to TRBJ1-5, with D hard to call. The CDR3 is made up of 14 amino acids. V dropped 6 bases and J dropped 7 bases, with 19 bases sitting between them. Germline lookup yields CDR1 SQVTM and CDR2 ANQGSEA. The CDR3 nucleotides read TGCAGCGTCGCCCTGTCGGGTTCGGGACAGCCCCAGCATTTT. Its translation: CSVALSGSGQPQHF.

This clonotype was observed a few times. CDR3 in amino acids: CSARAGTEIGGRNEQFF. As DNA, the CDR3 is TGCAGTGCTAGAGCCGGGACCGAGATTGGTGGTCGAAATGAGCAGTTCTTC. V is TRBV20-1 and J is TRBJ2-1; D may match TRBD1 or TRBD2 (5 bases each). Germline V lookup: CDR1 DFQATT, CDR2 SNEGSKA (reference sequence). Trimming took off 1 base at V and 7 bases at J, with 23 bases between the two ends. This CDR3 region has 17 residues.

This rearrangement joins TRBV12-3 or TRBV12-4 to TRBJ1-5, with unresolved D. The CDR3 contains 14 residues. Trimming left V 7 bases short and J 4 bases short, with 14 bases between. This CDR3 is CASTADGYNQPQHF. CDR3 DNA: TGTGCCAGCACCGCTGATGGCTATAATCAGCCCCAGCATTTT.

V usage is TRBV4-1 and J usage is TRBJ2-7, with TRBD1 matching over 7 bases. Germline V lookup: CDR1 MGHRA, CDR2 YSYEKL. The trim removed 3 bases at V and 6 bases at J, leaving 5 bases unmatched. The CDR3 is made up of 13 amino acids. CDR3 amino acids: CASSQTTGSEQYF. As DNA, the CDR3 is TGCGCCAGCAGCCAGACGACAGGGTCCGAGCAGTACTTC.

This clonotype was recorded a few times. The rearrangement joins TRBV20-1 to TRBJ2-7; 9 bases are shared with TRBD1. Germline lookup yields CDR1 DFQATT and CDR2 SNEGSKA (reference sequence). The CDR3 has 14 amino acids. J was trimmed by 0 bases and V by 6 bases; bases with no gene match: 6. The DNA of the CDR3 is TGCAGTGCCGAGGTGGGACAGGGCTCCTACGAGCAGTACTTC. Protein product: CSAEVGQGSYEQYF.

The genes are TRBV18 and TRBJ2-5; 7 bases fit TRBD2. Per the germline V gene, CDR1 is KGHSH and CDR2 is LQKENI. The CDR3 contains 16 residues. V lost 4 bases and J lost 4; bases outside the gene matches: 12. The CDR3 DNA reads as TGTGCCAGCTCACTAGCCCCATCGGGGGGAAGAGAGACCCAGTACTTC. Translated, it gives CASSLAPSGGRETQYF.

This clonotype showed up many times. The chain employs TRBV20-1 and TRBJ1-1; D is unresolved. Germline CDR1 DFQATT, CDR2 SNEGSKA (reference sequence). The CDR3 extends over 12 amino acids. Trimming pared 2 bases from V and 1 base from J, leaving 5 bases between. This CDR3 is CSARPRNTEAFF. As DNA, the CDR3 is TGCAGTGCTAGACCGAGGAACACTGAAGCTTTCTTT.

This clonotype turned up a few times. V and J are TRBV3-1 and TRBJ2-1; 11 bases agree with TRBD2. The germline gives CDR1 LGHDT, CDR2 YNNKEL (reference sequence). V was clipped by 4 bases and J by 6 bases; unmatched bases: 8. CDR3 length: 16 amino acids. CDR3 region: CASSRTSGSPTNEQFF. CDR3 in DNA: TGTGCCAGCAGCCGGACTAGCGGGTCCCCAACCAATGAGCAGTTCTTC.

The chain recombines TRBV5-1 with TRBJ2-1, with 10 nucleotides matching TRBD2. CDR1 and CDR2 from the germline V gene are SGHRS and YFSETQ. V trimming: 1 base; J trimming: 14 bases; junction bases outside the gene matches: 9. The CDR3 has 14 amino acids. The CDR3 protein is CASSLLAGEGGEFF. The CDR3 bases are TGCGCCAGCAGCTTGCTAGCGGGAGAAGGGGGGGAGTTCTTC.

The chain uses TRBV6-5 and TRBJ2-3; 7 positions match TRBD2. This CDR3 has 19 amino acids. Germline V gene lookup returns CDR1 MNHEY and CDR2 SVGAGI. With V trimmed by 0 bases and J by 0 bases, 12 bases remained unmatched. The CDR3 DNA reads as TGTGCCAGCAGTTACTCGATAAGAAGAGCTAGCGGCAGCACAGATACGCAGTATTTT. The encoded protein is CASSYSIRRASGSTDTQYF.

The V and J genes are TRBV27 and TRBJ2-1; the D gene is possibly TRBD2 (6 bases). This CDR3 contains 14 residues. CDR1 and CDR2 (germline): MNHEY, SMNVEV (reference sequence). Deletions cut 6 bases from V and 2 bases from J, with 11 bases between. The CDR3 region is CASRPGLAYNEQFF. The CDR3 DNA is TGTGCCAGCAGACCGGGACTCGCCTACAATGAGCAGTTCTTC.

This clonotype was detected a few times. The chain joins TRBV7-3 to TRBJ2-3; D gene unclear. Looked up from germline, CDR1 is SGHTA and CDR2 is FQGTGA. V dropped 1 base and J dropped 1 base, with 9 bases sitting between them. This CDR3 comprises 15 residues. This CDR3 is CASSLIYGGTDTQYF. CDR3 sequence (DNA): TGTGCCAGCAGCTTAATTTATGGGGGCACAGATACGCAGTATTTT. Full variable domain (outside the CDR3, taken from reference TRBV7-3 and TRBJ2-3): GAGVSQTPSNKVTEKGKYVELRCDPISGHTALYWYRQSLGQGPEFLIYFQGTGAADDSGLPNDRFFAVRPEGSVSTLKIQRTERGDSAVYLCASSLIYGGTDTQYFGPGTRLTVL.

V is TRBV6-5 and J is TRBJ2-1; a weak D match, TRBD1 (5 bases). This CDR3 region has 16 residues. Germline-derived CDR1 and CDR2 are MNHEY and SVGAGI. The V end was cut by 0 bases, the J end by 5 bases, with 14 bases between. CDR3 in DNA: TGTGCCAGCAGTTACTCGATTAAACCCAGGGACAATGAGCAGTTCTTC. Residues: CASSYSIKPRDNEQFF.

The CDR3 DNA sequence: TGTGCCAGCAGCTTAGCAGGACTAGCGGGAAGTTATACGCAGTATTTT. Its protein product is CASSLAGLAGSYTQYF. V is TRBV7-9 and J is TRBJ2-3, with 12 positions matching TRBD2. The CDR3 consists of 16 residues. Losses at the gene ends were 0 bases for V and 7 bases for J; bases not matched to a gene: 5. Germline-derived CDR1 and CDR2 are SEHNR and FQNEAQ (reference sequence).

There are many counts of this clonotype. The J gene is TRBJ2-7, the V gene TRBV6-6; a weak D match, TRBD2 (6 bases). This CDR3 is built from 13 residues. The V and J ends lost 6 bases and 0 bases respectively, with 9 bases between them. Germline V gene lookup returns CDR1 MNHNY and CDR2 SVGAGI (reference sequence). Here the CDR3 DNA reads TGTGCCAGCAGGACCGGGGGCTCCTACGAGCAGTACTTC. Protein product: CASRTGGSYEQYF.

This clonotype was seen more than once but under ten times. CDR3 amino acids: CASSSPASGTYEQYF. In DNA, the CDR3 is TGTGCCAGCAGTTCCCCGGCTAGCGGGACCTACGAGCAGTACTTC. V usage is TRBV28 and J usage is TRBJ2-7, with 9 bases identical to TRBD2. The CDR3 contains 15 residues. Germline V gene data show CDR1 as MDHEN and CDR2 as SYDVKM. V shed 4 bases and J 2 bases; nucleotides not matched to a gene: 6.

V usage is TRBV20-1 and J usage is TRBJ1-2, with TRBD1 matching 7 bases. The ends lost 0 bases at V and 8 bases at J; junction bases unmatched: 12. The CDR3 contains 15 residues. CDR1 is DFQATT and CDR2 is SNEGSKA in the germline V gene (reference sequence). The CDR3 coding sequence is TGCAGTGCTAGAGAGCGACAGGGAAGCCCAGGCGGCTACACCTTC. This gives the protein CSARERQGSPGGYTF.

This clonotype occurred a few times. The chain recombines TRBV12-3 or TRBV12-4 with TRBJ2-7; D perhaps matches TRBD2 (6 bases). Between the trimmed V and J ends, which lost 6 bases and 6 bases, there was a span of 27 bases. The CDR3 length is 17 residues. CDR3 loop: CASRLGAGRPRESEQYF. The CDR3 DNA reads TGTGCCAGCAGACTAGGGGCGGGGAGGCCAAGGGAATCCGAGCAGTACTTC.

The sample holds many counts of this clonotype. The chain links TRBV5-1 to TRBJ2-5, with 9 bases identical to TRBD1. The germline gives CDR1 SGHRS, CDR2 YFSETQ. The CDR3 length is 14 residues. Trimming took 4 bases from V and 4 from J; bases not matched to a gene: 5. Here the CDR3 reads CASSTSTGGETQYF. In DNA form, the CDR3 reads TGCGCCAGCAGCACCTCGACAGGGGGAGAGACCCAGTACTTC.

The chain links TRBV12-3 or TRBV12-4 to TRBJ2-1; D tentatively reads TRBD1 or TRBD2 (5 bases each). V shed 6 bases and J shed 8 bases, with 23 bases lying between them. There are 16 residues in the CDR3. The CDR3 sequence: CASSPWWDPARDEQFF. CDR3 DNA sequence: TGTGCCAGCAGCCCCTGGTGGGACCCAGCCAGGGATGAGCAGTTCTTC.

The V and J genes are TRBV25-1 and TRBJ2-3; a possible D gene is TRBD1 (6 bases). The CDR3 sequence is 18 residues long. Looked up from germline, CDR1 is MGHDK and CDR2 is SYGVNS. V lost 3 bases and J lost 3, with 22 bases in between. The CDR3 nucleotides are TGTGCCAGCAGTGAGCCCCCCAGGGGATCCTCCATTACAGATACGCAGTATTTT. Translation gives CASSEPPRGSSITDTQYF.

This clonotype was seen more than once but under ten times. The gene calls are TRBV5-5 and TRBJ2-2; TRBD1 matches at 8 bases. The CDR3 is 15 amino acids. Germline V gene lookup returns CDR1 SGHKS and CDR2 YYEKEE (reference sequence). V lost 0 bases and J lost 5; bases outside the gene matches: 3. DNA of the CDR3: TGTGCCAGCAGCTTGGTTACAGGGGGAACCGGGGAGCTGTTTTTT. Amino acid sequence: CASSLVTGGTGELFF.